Listed below are T cell receptor beta chains from one sample, sequenced in a study of cytomegalovirus exposure and HLA in healthy donors. Some clones are missing from TCRdb's copy, which holds only in-frame ones; the method was immunoSEQ multiplex PCR. This sample has roughly 130,000 clones, with roughly 80% found just once. The sequencing input was PBMCs. The receptors were sampled from a male donor in good health and CMV-seropositive. Each CDR3 is given with its conserved first and last residue. The D gene is left open where the match is weak. A row's size may be missing; if present it is once, few, many or a size class.

TRBV7-8,NA,NA,TRBJ1-1,TGTGCCAGCAGCTATGGTCCCCGCGGGGTTCGTACTGAAGCTTTCTTT,CASSYGPRGVRTEAFF
TRBV7-2,NA,TRBD1,TRBJ2-1,TGTGCCAGCAGCTTACCCCGACAGGGGAGCGATGAGCAGTTCTTC,CASSLPRQGSDEQFF
TRBV7-9,NA,NA,TRBJ2-2,TGTGCCAGCAGCTTACCTCGGGAGAAAACCACCGGGGAGCTGTTTTTT,CASSLPREKTTGELFF
TRBV5-6,NA,NA,TRBJ1-6,TGTGCCAGCAGCTTGGAAGCTGCAGGGCATTATAATTCACCCCTCCACTTT,CASSLEAAGHYNSPLHF
TRBV9,NA,TRBD2,TRBJ2-1,TGTGCCAGCAGCGGATATAGCGGGAGGGCCGATGAGCAGTTCTTC,CASSGYSGRADEQFF
TRBV28,NA,TRBD2,TRBJ2-5,TGTGCCAGCAGTTTATTATCCCCTAGCGGGAGGGAAGAGACCCAGTACTTC,CASSLLSPSGREETQYF
TRBV5-8,once,NA,TRBJ2-7,TGTGCCAGCAGCTTCTGGGGGGCCTACGAGCAGTACTTC,CASSFWGAYEQYF
TRBV6-5,once,TRBD1,TRBJ1-5,TGTGCCAGCAGGGTGCAAGGGGGCAGTCAGCCCCAGCATTTT,CASRVQGGSQPQHF
TRBV19,NA,NA,TRBJ2-3,TGTGCCAGTAGTACCGGAGGGGGCCGCACAGATACGCAGTATTTT,CASSTGGGRTDTQYF
TRBV19,NA,TRBD1,TRBJ2-5,TGTGCCAGCGGACCGGACAGGGAAGAGACCCAGTACTTC,CASGPDREETQYF
TRBV5-1,NA,NA,TRBJ2-5,TGCGCCAGCAGCTTGGAGTCAGTGGGGGGGGGCATCCAAGAGACCCAGTACTTC,CASSLESVGGGIQETQYF
TRBV28,few,TRBD1,TRBJ1-1,TGTGCCAGCAGTTTTAGGGACAGGGGTATCACTGAAGCTTTCTTT,CASSFRDRGITEAFF
TRBV11-2,NA,NA,TRBJ2-2,TGTGCCAGCAGAGAGCTAGCGAGAGGGAACACCGGGGAGCTGTTTTTT,CASRELARGNTGELFF
TRBV11-2,NA,NA,TRBJ2-1,TGTGCCAGCAGCCCCCCCCCGAGGATGAGCTCCTACAATGAGCAGTTCTTC,CASSPPPRMSSYNEQFF
TRBV7-2,NA,NA,TRBJ2-1,TGTGCCAGCAGCCTTCTGGGGCCCTACAATGAGCAGTTCTTC,CASSLLGPYNEQFF
TRBV19,NA,NA,TRBJ1-4,TGTGCCAGTAGTACTACAGGAGTAACTAATGAAAAACTGTTTTTT,CASSTTGVTNEKLFF
TRBV19,NA,TRBD2,TRBJ2-7,TGTGCCAGTAGCGTGACTAGCGGGATTCGCGAGCAGTACTTC,CASSVTSGIREQYF
TRBV28,NA,TRBD1,TRBJ2-7,TGTGCCAGCAGTTGGGGGACAGGGGGAGGTATTCGGGAGCAGTACTTC,CASSWGTGGGIREQYF
TRBV28,NA,NA,TRBJ2-3,TGTGCCAGCTGCCCACCGGCAGATACGCAGTATTTT,CASCPPADTQYF
TRBV7-2,NA,TRBD1,TRBJ1-1,TGTGCCAGCAGCGTGACAGGGGGTGACACTGAAGCTTTCTTT,CASSVTGGDTEAFF
TRBV21-1,once,NA,TRBJ2-5,TGTGCCATCCCCAGACCGGGCAGGGAAAGAGAGACCCAGTACTTC,CAIPRPGRERETQYF
TRBV30,NA,NA,TRBJ1-3,TGTGCCTGGGGAGGGGTAAACACCATATATTTT,CAWGGVNTIYF
TRBV19,NA,TRBD1,TRBJ1-5,TGTGCCAGTAGTGCTGGAAACAGGGGTCTTGGCAATCAGCCCCAGCATTTT,CASSAGNRGLGNQPQHF
TRBV27,NA,TRBD1,TRBJ1-6,TGTGCCAGCACCAGACAGGGGGCGAGTCCACCCCTCCACTTT,CASTRQGASPPLHF
TRBV5-1,NA,TRBD1,TRBJ1-4,TGCGCCAGCGCCCCCGGGACAGCTAATGAAAAACTGTTTTTT,CASAPGTANEKLFF
TRBV28,NA,TRBD2,TRBJ2-1,TGTGCCAGCAGTTTAGCGGGAGACATTCTAGGCAATGAGCAGTTCTTC,CASSLAGDILGNEQFF
TRBV30,NA,NA,TRBJ1-2,TGTGCCTGGAGTGGAGGATTACACTATGGCTACACCTTC,CAWSGGLHYGYTF
TRBV9,NA,NA,TRBJ1-1,TGTGCCAGCAGCGTAGCGACAAGTCACACTGAAGCTTTCTTT,CASSVATSHTEAFF
TRBV5-1,NA,TRBD1,TRBJ2-1,TGCGCCAGCAGCTTTGGGGACAGCTACAATGAGCAGTTCTTC,CASSFGDSYNEQFF
TRBV15,NA,TRBD1,TRBJ2-7,TGTGCCACCAGCAGAGATCTAGGGGGCGCGGGTGAGCAGTACTTC,CATSRDLGGAGEQYF
TRBV7-9,NA,NA,TRBJ1-5,TGTGCCAGCAGTTCAAACGCGGGGGGGACTCAGCCCCAGCATTTT,CASSSNAGGTQPQHF
TRBV7-9,NA,TRBD2,TRBJ2-1,TGTGCCAGCAGCCTCGGGACTAGCGGGAGAAATGAGCAGTTCTTC,CASSLGTSGRNEQFF
TRBV29-1,NA,TRBD2,TRBJ2-1,TGCAGCGACGACACTAGCGGGAGGGCCGGAGGTGAGCAGTTCTTC,CSDDTSGRAGGEQFF
TRBV20-1,NA,NA,TRBJ2-7,TGCAGTGCTAGACGTGCCTACGAGCAGTACTTC,CSARRAYEQYF
TRBV4-2,many,TRBD2,TRBJ2-7,TGTGCCAGCAGCTTCGGGGGGTCCGTACACGAGCAGTACTTC,CASSFGGSVHEQYF
TRBV11-2,NA,NA,TRBJ1-1,TGTGCCAGCAGCTCCGGGGTGAACACTGAAGCTTTCTTT,CASSSGVNTEAFF
TRBV14,NA,TRBD2,TRBJ2-1,TGTGCCAGCAGCCAGGTGGGAGGGTTCGATGAGCAGTTCTTC,CASSQVGGFDEQFF
TRBV7-2,NA,NA,TRBJ2-5,TGTGCCAGCAGTTCCACCCCGGCAGGGTTTTACTTC,CASSSTPAGFYF
TRBV11-3,NA,TRBD1,TRBJ1-1,TGTGCCAGCAGCCGGGACAGGGTGGAAACTGAAGCTTTCTTT,CASSRDRVETEAFF
TRBV11-2,NA,NA,TRBJ1-5,TGTGCCAGCAGCCTAGACAGGCTGGGCAATCAGCCCCAGCATTTT,CASSLDRLGNQPQHF
TRBV11-2,NA,TRBD1,TRBJ2-7,TGTGCCAGCAGCTTGGGACAGGATTGGACCGAGCAGTACTTC,CASSLGQDWTEQYF
TRBV18,NA,NA,TRBJ2-5,TGTGCCAGCTCACGAGGGCAGACTGGGGAGACCCAGTACTTC,CASSRGQTGETQYF
TRBV5-1,few,NA,TRBJ2-2,TGCGCCAGCAGCGCCTCAGGGGAGGGGACCGGGGAGCTGTTTTTT,CASSASGEGTGELFF
TRBV9,NA,NA,TRBJ1-2,TGTGCCAGCAGCGTAGATCCGGGGAATGACTATGGCTACACCTTC,CASSVDPGNDYGYTF
TRBV19,NA,NA,TRBJ2-7,TGTGCCAGTAGTATCTCACTAGGGTACTACGAGCAGTACTTC,CASSISLGYYEQYF
TRBV4-2,NA,TRBD2,TRBJ2-2,TGTGCCAGCAGCCCGGGAGGGGGGGAGCTGTTTTTT,CASSPGGGELFF
TRBV5-1,NA,TRBD2,TRBJ2-6,TGCGCCAGCAGCGTAGCGGGAGGAAGCCCTGGGGCCAACGGCCTGACTTTC,CASSVAGGSPGANGLTF
TRBV27,NA,NA,TRBJ1-5,TGTGCCAGCAGTTTATCGGCAGGTCAGCCCCAGCATTTT,CASSLSAGQPQHF
TRBV27,NA,TRBD2,TRBJ2-1,TGTGCCAGCAGACTAGCGGGTAACTCCTACAATGAGCAGTTCTTC,CASRLAGNSYNEQFF
TRBV15,NA,TRBD1,TRBJ2-7,TGTGCCACCAGCAGAGATCAGGCAGGGGGTAAGTACGAGCAGTACTTC,CATSRDQAGGKYEQYF
TRBV6-5,NA,NA,TRBJ2-7,TGTGCCAGCAGTTACCTTGGACATTCCTCGGACGAGCAGTACTTC,CASSYLGHSSDEQYF